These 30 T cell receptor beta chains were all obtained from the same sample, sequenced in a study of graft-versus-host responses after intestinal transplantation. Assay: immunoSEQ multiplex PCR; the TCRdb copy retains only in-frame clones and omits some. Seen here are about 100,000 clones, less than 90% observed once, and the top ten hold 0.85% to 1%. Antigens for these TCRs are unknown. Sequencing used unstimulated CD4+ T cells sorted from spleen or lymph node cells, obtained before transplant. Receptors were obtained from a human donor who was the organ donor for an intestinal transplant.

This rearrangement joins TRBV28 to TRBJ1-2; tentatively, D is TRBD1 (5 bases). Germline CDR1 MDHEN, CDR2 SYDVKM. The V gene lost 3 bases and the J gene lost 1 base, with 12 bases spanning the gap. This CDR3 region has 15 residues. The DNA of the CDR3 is TGTGCCAGCAGTTTGGTGAGGGGAGATAACTATGGCTACACCTTC. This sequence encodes CASSLVRGDNYGYTF.

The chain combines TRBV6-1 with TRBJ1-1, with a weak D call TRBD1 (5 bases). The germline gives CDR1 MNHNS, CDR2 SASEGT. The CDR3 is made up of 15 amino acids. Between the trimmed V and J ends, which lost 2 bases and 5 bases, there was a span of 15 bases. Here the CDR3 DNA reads TGTGCCAGCAGTGAAAGGGGAGGGGTTGGGACTGAAGCTTTCTTT. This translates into CASSERGGVGTEAFF.

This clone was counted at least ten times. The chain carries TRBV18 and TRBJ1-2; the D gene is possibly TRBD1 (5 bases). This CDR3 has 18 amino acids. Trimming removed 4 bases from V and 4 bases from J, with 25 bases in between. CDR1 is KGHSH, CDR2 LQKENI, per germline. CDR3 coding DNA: TGTGCCAGCTCACATGATCCGAGGCGAAAACAGGAATTCTATGGCTACACCTTC. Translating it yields CASSHDPRRKQEFYGYTF.

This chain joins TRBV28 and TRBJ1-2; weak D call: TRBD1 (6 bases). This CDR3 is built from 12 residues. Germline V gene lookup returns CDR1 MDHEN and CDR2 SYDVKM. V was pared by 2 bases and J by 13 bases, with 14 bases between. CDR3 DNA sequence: TGTGCCAGCAGTTTACTGCAGGGGCGTAGCACCTTC. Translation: CASSLLQGRSTF.

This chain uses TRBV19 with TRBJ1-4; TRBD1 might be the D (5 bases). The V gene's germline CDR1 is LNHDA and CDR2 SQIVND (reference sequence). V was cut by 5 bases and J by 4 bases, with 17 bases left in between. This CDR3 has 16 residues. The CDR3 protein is CASSFGPGRINEKLFF. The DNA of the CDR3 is TGTGCCAGTAGTTTCGGACCGGGACGGATTAATGAAAAACTGTTTTTT.

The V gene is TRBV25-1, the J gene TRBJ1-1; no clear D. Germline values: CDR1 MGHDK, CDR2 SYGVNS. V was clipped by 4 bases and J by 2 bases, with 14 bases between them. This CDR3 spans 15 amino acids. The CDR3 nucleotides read TGTGCCAGCAGTGGGGTAACGGGCGGTAACACTGAAGCTTTCTTT. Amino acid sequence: CASSGVTGGNTEAFF.

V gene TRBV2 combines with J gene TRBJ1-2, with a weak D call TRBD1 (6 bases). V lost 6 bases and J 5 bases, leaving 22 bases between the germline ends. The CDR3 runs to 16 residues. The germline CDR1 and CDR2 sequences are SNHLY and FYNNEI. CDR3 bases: TGTGCCAGCAGGGGGGTGGACAGCTACACGGCGTATGGCTACACCTTC. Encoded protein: CASRGVDSYTAYGYTF.

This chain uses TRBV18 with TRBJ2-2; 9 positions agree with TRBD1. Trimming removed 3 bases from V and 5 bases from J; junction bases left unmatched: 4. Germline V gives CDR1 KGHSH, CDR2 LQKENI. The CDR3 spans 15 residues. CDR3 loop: CASSPFGQGTGELFF. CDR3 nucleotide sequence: TGTGCCAGCTCACCCTTTGGACAGGGGACCGGGGAGCTGTTTTTT.

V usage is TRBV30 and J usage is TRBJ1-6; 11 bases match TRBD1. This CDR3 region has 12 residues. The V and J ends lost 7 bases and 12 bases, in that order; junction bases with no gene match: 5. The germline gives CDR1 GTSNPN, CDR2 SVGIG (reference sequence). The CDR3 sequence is CASGQGVLPLHF. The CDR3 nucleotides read TGTGCCTCGGGACAGGGGGTTTTACCCCTCCACTTT.

DNA for the CDR3: TGCGCCAGCAGCACCGCAGCGGGGTTGGACACAGATACGCAGTATTTT. Amino acids: CASSTAAGLDTDTQYF. The rearrangement uses TRBV5-1 and TRBJ2-3; TRBD2 matches 7 bases. J lost 2 bases, V lost 4 bases, and 10 bases had no gene match. Germline assignment: CDR1 SGHRS and CDR2 YFSETQ. This CDR3 region has 16 residues.

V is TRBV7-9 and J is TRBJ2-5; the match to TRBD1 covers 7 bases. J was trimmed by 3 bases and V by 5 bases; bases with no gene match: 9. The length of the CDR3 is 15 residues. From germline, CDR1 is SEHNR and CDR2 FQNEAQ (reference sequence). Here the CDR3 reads CASSLFGQVEETQYF. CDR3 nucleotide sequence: TGTGCCAGCAGCCTCTTTGGACAGGTAGAAGAGACCCAGTACTTC.

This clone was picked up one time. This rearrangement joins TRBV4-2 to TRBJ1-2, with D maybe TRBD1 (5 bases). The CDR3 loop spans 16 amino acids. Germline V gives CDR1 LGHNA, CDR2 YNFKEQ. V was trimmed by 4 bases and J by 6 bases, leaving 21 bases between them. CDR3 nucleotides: TGTGCCAGCAGCCTAGTTGGGGGACCCCTCAGGGATGGCTACACCTTC. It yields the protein CASSLVGGPLRDGYTF.

CDR3: CASSLALGRRGNTGELFF. The CDR3 nucleotides are TGCGCCAGCAGCTTGGCCCTGGGACGGCGGGGGAACACCGGGGAGCTGTTTTTT. V and J are TRBV5-1 and TRBJ2-2; a weak D match, TRBD2 (6 bases). The germline V gene has CDR1 SGHRS and CDR2 YFSETQ. CDR3 length: 18 amino acids. The V end was cut by 0 bases, the J end by 1 base, with 16 bases between.

CDR3 nucleotides: TGTGCCAGCAGCGTCGGGACGGTCGGCAATCAGCCCCAGCATTTT. Its translation is CASSVGTVGNQPQHF. V usage is TRBV9 and J usage is TRBJ1-5; D is possibly TRBD1 (5 bases). Trimming took 2 bases from V and 2 from J, leaving 11 bases between them. Germline lookup yields CDR1 SGDLS and CDR2 YYNGEE. The CDR3 consists of 15 residues. Filled out from reference TRBV9 and TRBJ1-5, the complete variable domain reads DSGVTQTPKHLITATGQRVTLRCSPRSGDLSVYWYQQSLDQGLQFLIQYYNGEERAKGNILERFSAQQFPDLHSELNLSSLELGDSALYFCASSVGTVGNQPQHFGDGTRLSIL.

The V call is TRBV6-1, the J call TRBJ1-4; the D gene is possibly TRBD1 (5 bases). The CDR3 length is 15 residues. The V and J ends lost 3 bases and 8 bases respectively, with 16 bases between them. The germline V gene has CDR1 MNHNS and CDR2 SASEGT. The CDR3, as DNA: TGTGCCAGCAGTGACCCCGGGGGGGTACGGGAAAAACTGTTTTTT. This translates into CASSDPGGVREKLFF.

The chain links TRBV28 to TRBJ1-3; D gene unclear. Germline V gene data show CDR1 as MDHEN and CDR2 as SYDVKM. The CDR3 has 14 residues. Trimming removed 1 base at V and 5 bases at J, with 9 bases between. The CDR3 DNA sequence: TGTGCCAGCAGTTTATTGGGTTATAGAAACACCATATATTTT. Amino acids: CASSLLGYRNTIYF.

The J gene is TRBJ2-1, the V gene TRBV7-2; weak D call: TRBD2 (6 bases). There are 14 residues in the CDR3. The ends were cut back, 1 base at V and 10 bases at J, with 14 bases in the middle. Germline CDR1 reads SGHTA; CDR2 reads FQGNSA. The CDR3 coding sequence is TGTGCCAGCAGCTTAGTAGAGGGGAGGCAGGAGCAGTTCTTC. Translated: CASSLVEGRQEQFF.

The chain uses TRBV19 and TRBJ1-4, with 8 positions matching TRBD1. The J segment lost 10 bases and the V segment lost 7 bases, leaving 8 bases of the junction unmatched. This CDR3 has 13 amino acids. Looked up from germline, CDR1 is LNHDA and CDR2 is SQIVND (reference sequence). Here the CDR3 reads CASMSGGYGKLFF. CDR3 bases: TGTGCCAGTATGTCAGGGGGCTATGGAAAACTGTTTTTT.

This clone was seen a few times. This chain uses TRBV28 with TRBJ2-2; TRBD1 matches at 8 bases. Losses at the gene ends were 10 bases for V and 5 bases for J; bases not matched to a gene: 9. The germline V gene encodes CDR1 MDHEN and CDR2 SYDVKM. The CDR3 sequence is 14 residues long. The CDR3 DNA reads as TGTGCCATGCGTACAGGGGGTCTGACCGGGGAGCTGTTTTTT. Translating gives CAMRTGGLTGELFF.

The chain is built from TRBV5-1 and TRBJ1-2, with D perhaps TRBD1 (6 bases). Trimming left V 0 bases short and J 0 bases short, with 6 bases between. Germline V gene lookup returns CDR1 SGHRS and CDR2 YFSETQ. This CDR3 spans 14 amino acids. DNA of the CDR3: TGCGCCAGCAGCTTGGGGACAGCTAACTATGGCTACACCTTC. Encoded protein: CASSLGTANYGYTF.

CDR3 DNA: TGTGCCAGCAGTGAAAAGGGACAGGGGCTCCATGTGGAAAAACTGTTTTTT. Residues: CASSEKGQGLHVEKLFF. This chain uses TRBV6-1 with TRBJ1-4; TRBD1 agrees at 10 bases. Losses at the gene ends were 2 bases for V and 8 bases for J; bases not matched to a gene: 11. Germline loops: CDR1 MNHNS, CDR2 SASEGT. This CDR3 has 17 residues.

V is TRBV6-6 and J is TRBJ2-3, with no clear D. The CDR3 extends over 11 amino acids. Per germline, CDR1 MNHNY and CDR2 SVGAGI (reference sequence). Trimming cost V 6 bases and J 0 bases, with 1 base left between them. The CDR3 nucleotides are TGTGCCAGCAGAAGCACAGATACGCAGTATTTT. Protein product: CASRSTDTQYF.

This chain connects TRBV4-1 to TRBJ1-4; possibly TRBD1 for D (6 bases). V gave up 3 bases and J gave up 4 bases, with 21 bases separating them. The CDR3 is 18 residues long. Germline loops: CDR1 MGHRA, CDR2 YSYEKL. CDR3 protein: CASSHSRKRGQLNEKLFF. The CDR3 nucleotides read TGCGCCAGCAGCCATTCACGGAAACGGGGGCAGCTTAATGAAAAACTGTTTTTT.

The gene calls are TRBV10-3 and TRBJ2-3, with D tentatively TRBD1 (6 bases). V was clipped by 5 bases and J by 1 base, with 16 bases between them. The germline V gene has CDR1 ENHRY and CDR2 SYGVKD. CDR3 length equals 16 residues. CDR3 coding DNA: TGTGCCATCAGTCCCTCCACAGGGCCAGGCACAGATACGCAGTATTTT. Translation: CAISPSTGPGTDTQYF.

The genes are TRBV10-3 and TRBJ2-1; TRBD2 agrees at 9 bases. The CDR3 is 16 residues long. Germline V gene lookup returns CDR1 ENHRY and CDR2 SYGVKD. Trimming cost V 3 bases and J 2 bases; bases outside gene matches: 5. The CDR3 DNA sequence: TGTGCCATCAGTGACCCAAGCGGGGGGACCTACAATGAGCAGTTCTTC. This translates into CAISDPSGGTYNEQFF.

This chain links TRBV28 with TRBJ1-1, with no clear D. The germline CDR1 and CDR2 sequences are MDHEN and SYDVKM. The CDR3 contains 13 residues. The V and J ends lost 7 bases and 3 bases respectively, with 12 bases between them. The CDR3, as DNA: TGTGCCAGCACTACGGGCGGGTACACTGAAGCTTTCTTT. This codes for CASTTGGYTEAFF.

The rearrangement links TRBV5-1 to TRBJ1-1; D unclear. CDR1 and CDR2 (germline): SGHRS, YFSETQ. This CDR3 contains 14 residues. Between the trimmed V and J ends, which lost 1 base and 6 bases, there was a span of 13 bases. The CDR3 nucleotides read TGCGCCAGCAGCTTGTCTCCGGGCGTTCCTGAAGCTTTCTTT. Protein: CASSLSPGVPEAFF.

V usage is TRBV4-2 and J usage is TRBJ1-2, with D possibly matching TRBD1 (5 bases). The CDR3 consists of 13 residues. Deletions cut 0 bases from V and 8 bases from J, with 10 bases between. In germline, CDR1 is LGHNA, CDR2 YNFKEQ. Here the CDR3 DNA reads TGTGCCAGCAGCCAAGACAGGGAAGGCGGCTACACCTTC. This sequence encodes CASSQDREGGYTF.

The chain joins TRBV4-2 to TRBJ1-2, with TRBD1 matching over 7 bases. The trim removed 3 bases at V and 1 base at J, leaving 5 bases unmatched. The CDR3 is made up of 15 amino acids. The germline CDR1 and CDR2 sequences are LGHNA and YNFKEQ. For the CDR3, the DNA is TGTGCCAGCAGCCAGGGCCAGGGGGGTAACTATGGCTACACCTTC. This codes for CASSQGQGGNYGYTF.

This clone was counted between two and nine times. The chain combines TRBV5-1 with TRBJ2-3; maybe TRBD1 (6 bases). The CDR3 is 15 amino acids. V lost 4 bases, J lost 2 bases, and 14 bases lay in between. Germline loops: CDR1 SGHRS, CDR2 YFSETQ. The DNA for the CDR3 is TGCGCCAGCAGCGTTACAGGGAGAGACACAGATACGCAGTATTTT. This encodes CASSVTGRDTDTQYF.